Presented here are 10 T cell receptor beta chains from one specimen sequenced in a study of blood T cell repertoires in COVID-19 (dated by TCRdb to the early 2020s). The receptor library was made with the immunoSEQ multiplex PCR assay. TCRdb re-hosts the immuneACCESS table, in-frame sequences only. Its copies lack some clones; in the studies checked, an unresolved V gene accounts for under half of them, and the cause for the rest is not known. Across this sample there are some 50,000 clones, with approximately 80% seen only once. The ten largest clones take up about 19% of the sample. The sample comprised peripheral blood. The receptors shown here come from a human donor with active or convalescent COVID-19. The donor label of this sample is uncertain.

This chain joins TRBV9 and TRBJ1-4; 8 bases line up with TRBD1. The CDR3 contains 15 residues. Germline V gene sequence: CDR1 SGDLS, CDR2 YYNGEE. Trimming cost V 4 bases and J 8 bases; bases outside gene matches: 10. CDR3 sequence reads: CASSSGQGYREKLFF. The CDR3 DNA reads TGTGCCAGCAGCTCAGGACAGGGCTATCGAGAAAAACTGTTTTTT.

The CDR3 region is CASSFHAGSNEQFF. In nucleotides, the CDR3 is TGTGCCAGCAGCTTTCACGCGGGATCTAATGAGCAGTTCTTC. This rearrangement joins TRBV7-2 to TRBJ2-1; D is perhaps TRBD2 (6 bases). Germline V lookup: CDR1 SGHTA, CDR2 FQGNSA. CDR3 length: 14 residues. Trimming cost V 3 bases and J 7 bases, with 13 bases left between them.

The chain carries TRBV5-1 and TRBJ2-5; TRBD2 agrees at 7 bases. The V gene's germline CDR1 is SGHRS and CDR2 YFSETQ. The CDR3 extends over 14 amino acids. Losses at the gene ends were 3 bases for V and 5 bases for J; bases not matched to a gene: 7. DNA for the CDR3: TGCGCCAGCAGCTCCCGGACTAGGTGGGAGACCCAGTACTTC. Encoded protein: CASSSRTRWETQYF.

This rearrangement joins TRBV27 to TRBJ2-3; 10 positions match TRBD2. V lost 5 bases, J lost 4 bases, and 12 bases stayed unmatched. Germline values: CDR1 MNHEY, CDR2 SMNVEV (reference sequence). The CDR3 extends over 17 amino acids. CDR3: CASSPRASGSSADTQYF. CDR3 DNA sequence: TGTGCCAGCAGTCCCAGGGCTAGCGGGAGTTCGGCAGATACGCAGTATTTT.

The rearrangement joins TRBV28 to TRBJ1-2; D unresolved. This CDR3 contains 14 residues. V lost 4 bases and J lost 8, with 17 bases in between. CDR1 MDHEN and CDR2 SYDVKM come from the germline V gene. In nucleotides, the CDR3 is TGTGCCAGCAGTTATGAGGCTCGACCAAGAGGCTACACCTTC. It translates to CASSYEARPRGYTF.

About this clone itself: This sequence is one base from a far larger clone and is likely a read error. The rearrangement joins TRBV4-1 to TRBJ2-2, with TRBD2 matching 8 bases. Germline CDR1 reads MGHRA; CDR2 reads YSYEKL. CDR3 length: 15 amino acids. CDR3 sequence: CPRSLSGGGTGELFF. DNA of the CDR3: TGCCCCCGCAGCCTGTCCGGGGGGGGGACCGGGGAGCTGTTTTTT.

In its sample, this clone was seen once. The chain uses TRBV5-1 and TRBJ1-4; TRBD1 matches 9 bases. Germline-derived CDR1 and CDR2 are SGHRS and YFSETQ. V was clipped by 4 bases and J by 6 bases; unmatched bases: 4. There are 14 residues in the CDR3. CDR3 DNA sequence: TGCGCCAGCAGCCCCAGGACAGGGGATGAAAAACTGTTTTTT. Protein sequence: CASSPRTGDEKLFF.

The chain recombines TRBV29-1 with TRBJ1-2; D ambiguous. The CDR3 contains 12 residues. The V gene's germline CDR1 is SQVTM and CDR2 ANQGSEA. The ends were cut back, 1 base at V and 7 bases at J, with 10 bases in the middle. The DNA of the CDR3 is TGCAGCGTTGAAGGGCGGAGGGCTGGCTACACCTTC. Residues: CSVEGRRAGYTF.

This chain joins TRBV5-1 and TRBJ2-2; 9 positions match TRBD1. Germline lookup yields CDR1 SGHRS and CDR2 YFSETQ. The CDR3 is 15 amino acids. Trimming cost V 5 bases and J 0 bases; bases outside gene matches: 2. The CDR3 spells CASSWTGANTGELFF. CDR3 coding DNA: TGCGCCAGCAGTTGGACAGGGGCGAACACCGGGGAGCTGTTTTTT.

The chain carries TRBV6-5 and TRBJ2-3, with D unclear. V was pared by 7 bases and J by 9 bases, with 11 bases between. CDR1 MNHEY and CDR2 SVGAGI come from the germline V gene. The CDR3 covers 11 residues. The CDR3 DNA is TGTGCCAGCACGTTGGCCGGGACGCAGTATTTT. Its translation: CASTLAGTQYF.